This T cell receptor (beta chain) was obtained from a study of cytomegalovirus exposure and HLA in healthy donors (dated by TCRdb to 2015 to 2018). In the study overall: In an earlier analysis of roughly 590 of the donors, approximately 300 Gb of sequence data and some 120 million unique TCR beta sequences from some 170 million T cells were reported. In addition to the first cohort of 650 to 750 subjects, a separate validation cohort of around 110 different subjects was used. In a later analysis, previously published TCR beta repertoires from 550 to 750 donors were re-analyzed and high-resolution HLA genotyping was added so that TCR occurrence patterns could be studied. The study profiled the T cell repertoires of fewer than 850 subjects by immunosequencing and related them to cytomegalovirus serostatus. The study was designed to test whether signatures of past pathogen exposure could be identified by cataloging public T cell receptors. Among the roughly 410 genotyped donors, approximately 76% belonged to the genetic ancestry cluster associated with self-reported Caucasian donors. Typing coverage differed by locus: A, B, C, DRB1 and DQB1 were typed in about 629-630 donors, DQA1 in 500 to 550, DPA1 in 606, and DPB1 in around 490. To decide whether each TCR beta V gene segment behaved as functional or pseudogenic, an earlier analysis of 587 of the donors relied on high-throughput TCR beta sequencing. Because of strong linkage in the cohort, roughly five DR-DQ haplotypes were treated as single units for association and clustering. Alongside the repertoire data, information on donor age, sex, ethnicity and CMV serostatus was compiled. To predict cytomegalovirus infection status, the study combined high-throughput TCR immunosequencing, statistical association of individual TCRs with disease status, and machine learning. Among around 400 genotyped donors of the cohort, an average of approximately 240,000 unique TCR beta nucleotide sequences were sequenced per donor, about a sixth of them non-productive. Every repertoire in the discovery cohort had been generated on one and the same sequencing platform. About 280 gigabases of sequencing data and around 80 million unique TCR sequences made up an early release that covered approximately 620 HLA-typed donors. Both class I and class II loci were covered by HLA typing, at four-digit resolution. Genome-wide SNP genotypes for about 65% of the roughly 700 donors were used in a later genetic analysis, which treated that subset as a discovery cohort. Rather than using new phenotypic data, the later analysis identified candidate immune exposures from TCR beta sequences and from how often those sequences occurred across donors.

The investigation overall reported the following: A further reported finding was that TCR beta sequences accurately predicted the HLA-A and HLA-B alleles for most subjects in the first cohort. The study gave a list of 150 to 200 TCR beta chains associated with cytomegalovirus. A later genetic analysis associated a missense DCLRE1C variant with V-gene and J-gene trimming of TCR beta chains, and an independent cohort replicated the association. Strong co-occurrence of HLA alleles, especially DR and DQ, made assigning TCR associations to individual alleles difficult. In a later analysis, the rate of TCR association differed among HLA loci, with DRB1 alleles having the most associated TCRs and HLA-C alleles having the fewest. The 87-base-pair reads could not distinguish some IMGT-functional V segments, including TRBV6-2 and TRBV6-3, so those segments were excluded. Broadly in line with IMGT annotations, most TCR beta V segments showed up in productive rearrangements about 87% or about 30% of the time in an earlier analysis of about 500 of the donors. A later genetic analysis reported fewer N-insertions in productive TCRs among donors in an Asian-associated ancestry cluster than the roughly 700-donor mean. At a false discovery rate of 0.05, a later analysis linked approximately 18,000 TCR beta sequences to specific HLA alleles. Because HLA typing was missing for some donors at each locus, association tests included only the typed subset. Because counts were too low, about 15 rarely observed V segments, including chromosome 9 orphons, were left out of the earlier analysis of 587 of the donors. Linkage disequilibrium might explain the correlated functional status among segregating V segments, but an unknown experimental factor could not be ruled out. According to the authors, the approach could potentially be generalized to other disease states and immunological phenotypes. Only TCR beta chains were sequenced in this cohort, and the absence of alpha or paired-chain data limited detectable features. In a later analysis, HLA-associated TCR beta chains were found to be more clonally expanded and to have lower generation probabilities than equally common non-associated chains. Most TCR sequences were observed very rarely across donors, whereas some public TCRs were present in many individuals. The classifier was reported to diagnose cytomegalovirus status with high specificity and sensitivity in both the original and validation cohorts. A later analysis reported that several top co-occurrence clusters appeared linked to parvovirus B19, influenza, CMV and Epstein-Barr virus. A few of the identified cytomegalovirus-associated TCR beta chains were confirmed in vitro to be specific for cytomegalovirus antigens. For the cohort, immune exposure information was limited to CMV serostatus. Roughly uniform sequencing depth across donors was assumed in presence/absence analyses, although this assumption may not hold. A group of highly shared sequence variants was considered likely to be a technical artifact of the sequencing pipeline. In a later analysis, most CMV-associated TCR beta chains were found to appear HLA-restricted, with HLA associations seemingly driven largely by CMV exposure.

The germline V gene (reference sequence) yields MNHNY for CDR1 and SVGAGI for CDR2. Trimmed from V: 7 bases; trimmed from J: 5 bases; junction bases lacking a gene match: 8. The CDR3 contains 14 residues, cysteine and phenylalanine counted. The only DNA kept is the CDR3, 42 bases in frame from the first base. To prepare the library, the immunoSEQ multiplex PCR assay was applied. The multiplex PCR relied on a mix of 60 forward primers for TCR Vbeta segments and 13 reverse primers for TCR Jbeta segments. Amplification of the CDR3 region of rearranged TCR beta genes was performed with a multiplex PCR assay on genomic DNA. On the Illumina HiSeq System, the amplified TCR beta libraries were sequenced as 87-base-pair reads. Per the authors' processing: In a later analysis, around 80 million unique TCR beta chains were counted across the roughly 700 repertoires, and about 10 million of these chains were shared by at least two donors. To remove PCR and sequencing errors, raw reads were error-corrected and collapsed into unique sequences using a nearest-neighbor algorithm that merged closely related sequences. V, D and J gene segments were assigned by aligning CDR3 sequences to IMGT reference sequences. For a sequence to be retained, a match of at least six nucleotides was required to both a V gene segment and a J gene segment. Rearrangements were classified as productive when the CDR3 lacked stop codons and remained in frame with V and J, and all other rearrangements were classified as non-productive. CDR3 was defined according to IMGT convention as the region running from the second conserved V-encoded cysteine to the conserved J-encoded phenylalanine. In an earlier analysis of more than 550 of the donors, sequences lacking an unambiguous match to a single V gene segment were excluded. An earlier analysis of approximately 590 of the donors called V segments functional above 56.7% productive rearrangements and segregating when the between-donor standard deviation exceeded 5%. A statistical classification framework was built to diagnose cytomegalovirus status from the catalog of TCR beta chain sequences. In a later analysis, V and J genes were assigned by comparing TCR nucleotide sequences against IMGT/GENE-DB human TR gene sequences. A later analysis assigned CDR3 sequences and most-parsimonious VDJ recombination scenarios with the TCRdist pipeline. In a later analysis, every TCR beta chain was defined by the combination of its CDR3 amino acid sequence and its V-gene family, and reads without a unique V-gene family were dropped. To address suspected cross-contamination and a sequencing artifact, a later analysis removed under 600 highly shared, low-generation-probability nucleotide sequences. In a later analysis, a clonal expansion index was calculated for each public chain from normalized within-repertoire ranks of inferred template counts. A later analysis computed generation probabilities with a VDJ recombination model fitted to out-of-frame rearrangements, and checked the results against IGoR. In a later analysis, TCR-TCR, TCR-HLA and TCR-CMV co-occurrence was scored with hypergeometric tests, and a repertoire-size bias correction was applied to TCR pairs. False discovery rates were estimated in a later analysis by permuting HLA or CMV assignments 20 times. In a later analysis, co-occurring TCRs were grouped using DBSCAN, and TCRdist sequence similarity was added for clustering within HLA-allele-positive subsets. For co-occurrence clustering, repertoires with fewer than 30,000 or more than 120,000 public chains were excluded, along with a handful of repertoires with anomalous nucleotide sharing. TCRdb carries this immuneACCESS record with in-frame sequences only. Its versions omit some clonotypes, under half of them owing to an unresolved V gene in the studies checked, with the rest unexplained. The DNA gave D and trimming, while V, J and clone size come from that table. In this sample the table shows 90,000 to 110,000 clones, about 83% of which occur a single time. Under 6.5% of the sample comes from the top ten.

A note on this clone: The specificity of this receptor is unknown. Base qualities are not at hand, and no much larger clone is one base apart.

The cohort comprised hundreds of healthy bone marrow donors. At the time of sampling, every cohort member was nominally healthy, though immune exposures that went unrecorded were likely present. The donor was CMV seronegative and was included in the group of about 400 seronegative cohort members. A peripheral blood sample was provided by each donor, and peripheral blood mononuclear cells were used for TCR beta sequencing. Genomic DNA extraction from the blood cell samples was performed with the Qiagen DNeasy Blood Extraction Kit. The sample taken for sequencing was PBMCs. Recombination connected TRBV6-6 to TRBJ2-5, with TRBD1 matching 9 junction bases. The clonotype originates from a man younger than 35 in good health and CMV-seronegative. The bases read TGTGCCAGCATCGAGACAGGGGGGAGGGAGACCCAGTACTTC. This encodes CASIETGGRETQYF.